The 31 T cell receptor beta chains below were found in one sample sequenced in a study of T-cell memory formation after mild COVID-19. TCRdb used MiXCR to reprocess the 5' RACE reads, holding one entry per CDR3 protein. The sample has some 88,000 distinct CDR3 sequences, approximately 25% seen once. Specimen: PBMCs or a T cell subset sorted from them (not recorded which). Source of these receptors: a man between 18 and 35 years old who had mild COVID-19 (a few samples of this study predate the infection). Cell type and time point are not known.

This clonotype was seen only a few times. The chain couples TRBV4-2 to TRBJ2-5; TRBD2 agrees at 7 bases. CDR1 and CDR2 (germline): LGHNA, YNFKEQ. This CDR3 is 15 amino acids long. The junction had 6 bases not matched to a gene; V was cut back by 5 bases and J by 0 bases. CDR3 sequence: CASSDLREDQETQYF. The CDR3 DNA reads TGTGCCAGCAGCGATCTTCGGGAGGACCAAGAGACCCAGTACTTC.

This clonotype was observed a few times. The V call is TRBV5-1, the J call TRBJ2-7, with 10 positions matching TRBD2. With 5 bases clipped from V and 4 bases from J, the junction kept 12 bases outside the gene matches. Germline CDR1 reads SGHRS; CDR2 reads YFSETQ. CDR3 size: 16 residues. CDR3 sequence: CASSYQRGGLRYEQYF. The CDR3 nucleotides are TGCGCCAGCAGTTACCAGCGGGGGGGCCTGAGGTACGAGCAGTACTTC. Full variable domain (remainder filled in from reference TRBV5-1 and TRBJ2-7): KAGVTQTPRYLIKTRGQQVTLSCSPISGHRSVSWYQQTPGQGLQFLFEYFSETQRNKGNFPGRFSGRQFSNSRSEMNVSTLELGDSALYLCASSYQRGGLRYEQYFGPGTRLTVT.

The rearrangement joins TRBV9 to TRBJ2-3, with 8 bases fitting TRBD2. This CDR3 spans 17 amino acids. Germline lookup yields CDR1 SGDLS and CDR2 YYNGEE. J lost 3 bases, V lost 3 bases, and 12 bases had no gene match. The CDR3 loop reads CASSERGFSGVTDTQYF. The CDR3 DNA reads as TGTGCCAGCAGCGAGAGGGGATTTAGCGGGGTTACAGATACGCAGTATTTT.

The chain joins TRBV24-1 to TRBJ2-1; 10 nucleotides agree with TRBD1. V lost 7 bases to trimming and J lost 7 bases; unmatched junction nucleotides: 3. This CDR3 comprises 13 residues. In germline, CDR1 is KGHDR, CDR2 SFDVKD. The CDR3 DNA reads as TGTGCCACCAGGGACAGGGGGGGGAATGAGCAGTTCTTC. It is translated as CATRDRGGNEQFF.

The J gene is TRBJ1-5, the V gene TRBV4-2; TRBD1 aligns across 8 bases. The length of the CDR3 is 15 residues. V was pared by 3 bases and J by 5 bases, with 6 bases of the junction left unmatched. In germline, CDR1 is LGHNA, CDR2 YNFKEQ. CDR3 nucleotide sequence: TGTGCCAGCAGCCAGCGAACAGGGGGGGATCAGCCCCAGCATTTT. This gives the protein CASSQRTGGDQPQHF.

The chain combines TRBV6-2 or TRBV6-3 with TRBJ2-7, with D hard to call. The germline V gene has CDR1 MNHEY and CDR2 SVGEGT. V was pared by 4 bases and J by 2 bases, with 9 bases between. CDR3 length: 13 amino acids. The CDR3 DNA reads as TGTGCCAGCAGTTTTTCCGCTGCCTACGAGCAGTACGTC. As protein: CASSFSAAYEQYV.

The chain has TRBV7-9 and TRBJ2-6; no reliable D call. The V end lost 7 bases, the J end lost 4 bases, and 5 bases lay between the germline ends. The germline V gene has CDR1 SEHNR and CDR2 FQNEAQ (reference sequence). The CDR3 contains 12 residues. CDR3 loop: CASTKGANVLTF. CDR3 nucleotides: TGTGCCAGCACAAAGGGGGCCAACGTCCTGACTTTC. The full variable domain, its missing parts supplied by reference TRBV7-9 and TRBJ2-6, is DTGVSQNPRHKITKRGQNVTFRCDPISEHNRLYWYRQTLGQGPEFLTYFQNEAQLEKSRLLSDRFSAERPKGSFSTLEIQRTEQGDSAMYLCASTKGANVLTFGAGSRLTVL.

The chain recombines TRBV9 with TRBJ2-5; D is unresolved. Germline assignment: CDR1 SGDLS and CDR2 YYNGEE. The CDR3 covers 14 residues. Deletions cut 0 bases from V and 3 bases from J, with 9 bases between. Here the CDR3 DNA reads TGTGCCAGCAGCGTAGGGGCGTTGGAAGAGACCCAGTACTTC. Translated, it gives CASSVGALEETQYF.

The V call is TRBV4-1, the J call TRBJ2-5; D gene uncertain. Trimming took off 6 bases at V and 3 bases at J, with 8 bases between the two ends. Germline assignment: CDR1 MGHRA and CDR2 YSYEKL. The CDR3 runs 12 residues. The CDR3 nucleotides read TGCGCCAGCAGTGGAATAGAAGAGACCCAGTACTTC. It encodes CASSGIEETQYF.

J is TRBJ2-7 and V is TRBV5-1, with TRBD1 as a possible D gene (6 bases). Between the trimmed V and J ends, which lost 4 bases and 2 bases, there was a span of 16 bases. This CDR3 is built from 15 residues. Germline CDR1 SGHRS, CDR2 YFSETQ. The CDR3 coding sequence is TGCGCCAGCAGCCCGAGACAGGTTCGACCCTACGAGCAGTACTTC. Translation gives CASSPRQVRPYEQYF.

This clonotype was found a few times. V and J are TRBV4-3 and TRBJ1-4, with a possible D match to TRBD1 (6 bases). The length of the CDR3 is 14 residues. V was cut by 3 bases and J by 10 bases, with 15 bases left in between. Germline CDR1 reads LGHNA; CDR2 reads YSLEER. CDR3 nucleotides: TGCGCCAGCAGCCACGGGACATTGGGAGGAAAACTGTTTTTT. It yields the protein CASSHGTLGGKLFF.

The genes are TRBV7-9 and TRBJ2-3, with D perhaps matching TRBD2 (6 bases). This CDR3 has 15 residues. Germline CDR1 reads SEHNR; CDR2 reads FQNEAQ (reference sequence). The V end lost 5 bases, the J end lost 1 base, and 13 bases lay between the germline ends. The CDR3 loop reads CASSRRGRGTDTQYF. Written as DNA, the CDR3 is TGTGCCAGCAGCCGGCGGGGTCGAGGCACAGATACGCAGTATTTT. The entire variable domain, with the rest obtained from reference TRBV7-9 and TRBJ2-3, is as follows: DTGVSQNPRHKITKRGQNVTFRCDPISEHNRLYWYRQTLGQGPEFLTYFQNEAQLEKSRLLSDRFSAERPKGSFSTLEIQRTEQGDSAMYLCASSRRGRGTDTQYFGPGTRLTVL.

The chain uses TRBV7-2 and TRBJ1-2; unclear D gene. The germline CDR1 and CDR2 sequences are SGHTA and FQGNSA. The V end was cut by 4 bases, the J end by 4 bases, with 13 bases between. The CDR3 totals 14 residues. Here the CDR3 reads CASSSRFLGYGYTF. In DNA, the CDR3 is TGTGCCAGCAGCTCCAGGTTCCTGGGCTATGGCTACACCTTC.

This clonotype occurred many times. The chain carries TRBV9 and TRBJ1-1, with a weak D call TRBD1 (5 bases). Germline V gives CDR1 SGDLS, CDR2 YYNGEE. The CDR3 covers 14 residues. Trimming left V 2 bases short and J 1 base short, with 9 bases between. The DNA for the CDR3 is TGTGCCAGCAGCGTGCAGGGTACGAACACTGAAGCTTTCTTT. Protein product: CASSVQGTNTEAFF.

This clonotype appeared a few times. The chain is built from TRBV6-5 and TRBJ2-5, with TRBD2 matching over 7 bases. Germline V gene sequence: CDR1 MNHEY, CDR2 SVGAGI. This CDR3 is 14 amino acids long. V lost 2 bases and J lost 4; bases outside the gene matches: 4. The CDR3 protein is CASSYVGGGETQYF. The DNA of the CDR3 is TGTGCCAGCAGTTACGTGGGGGGGGGAGAGACCCAGTACTTC.

The sample holds a few counts of this clonotype. The chain combines TRBV27 with TRBJ1-4; perhaps TRBD1 as D (5 bases). The V end lost 5 bases, the J end lost 5 bases, and 18 bases lay between the germline ends. The CDR3 runs 16 residues. Per the germline V gene, CDR1 is MNHEY and CDR2 is SMNVEV (reference sequence). Written as DNA, the CDR3 is TGTGCCAGCAGTACCGAACCGGGACGACTAAATGAAAAACTGTTTTTT. It yields the protein CASSTEPGRLNEKLFF.

The DNA of the CDR3 is TGTGCCATCAGGGGACAACAAGAGACCCAGTACTTC. Translated: CAIRGQQETQYF. The rearrangement links TRBV10-3 to TRBJ2-5; tentatively, D is TRBD1 (6 bases). Germline values: CDR1 ENHRY, CDR2 SYGVKD. The CDR3 runs 12 residues. V was trimmed by 6 bases and J by 2 bases, leaving 7 bases between them.

The rearrangement uses TRBV28 and TRBJ2-1, with 7 bases lining up with TRBD2. V lost 7 bases and J lost 7; bases outside the gene matches: 10. Germline lookup yields CDR1 MDHEN and CDR2 SYDVKM. CDR3 length equals 14 residues. In DNA form, the CDR3 reads TGTGCCAGCACCCTGGGGGAGGGGTGGAATGAGCAGTTCTTC. Protein sequence: CASTLGEGWNEQFF. The variable domain in full, with the rest retrieved from reference TRBV28 and TRBJ2-1, is DVKVTQSSRYLVKRTGEKVFLECVQDMDHENMFWYRQDPGLGLRLIYFSYDVKMKEKGDIPEGYSVSREKKERFSLILESASTNQTSMYLCASTLGEGWNEQFFGPGTRLTVL.

This chain links TRBV12-5 with TRBJ2-7; D might be TRBD2 (5 bases). V lost 1 base and J 0 bases, leaving 10 bases between the germline ends. The CDR3 extends over 15 amino acids. The germline CDR1 and CDR2 sequences are LGHNT and FRNRAP. CDR3 nucleotide sequence: TGTGCTAGTGGTTTGGAGCTGGGGAGCTCCTACGAGCAGTACTTC. It translates to CASGLELGSSYEQYF.

CDR3 in amino acids: CASSLGASKFEAFF. The CDR3 region has the DNA TGTGCCAGCAGCTTAGGTGCCTCTAAGTTTGAAGCTTTCTTT. The V and J genes are TRBV7-2 and TRBJ1-1, with D unclear. V lost 1 base to trimming and J lost 7 bases, with 13 bases between them. Germline lookup yields CDR1 SGHTA and CDR2 FQGNSA. The CDR3 is 14 residues long.

This clonotype was picked up a small number of times. The J gene is TRBJ1-1, the V gene TRBV24-1, with D possibly TRBD1 on 6 matching bases. Trimming removed 6 bases from V and 1 base from J, with 8 bases in between. CDR3 size: 13 residues. Germline V gene sequence: CDR1 KGHDR, CDR2 SFDVKD. As DNA, the CDR3 is TGTGCCACCAGTCCGGGGGCGAACACTGAAGCTTTCTTT. Protein product: CATSPGANTEAFF.

This clonotype occurred many times. This chain joins TRBV11-2 and TRBJ2-5; no reliable D call. V lost 6 bases to trimming and J lost 2 bases, with 4 bases between them. CDR1 and CDR2 from the germline V gene are SGHAT and FQNNGV. The CDR3 totals 11 residues. The CDR3 spells CASSSQETQYF. Written as DNA, the CDR3 is TGTGCCAGCAGTTCGCAAGAGACCCAGTACTTC. The full variable domain, completed using reference TRBV11-2 and TRBJ2-5, is EAGVAQSPRYKIIEKRQSVAFWCNPISGHATLYWYQQILGQGPKLLIQFQNNGVVDDSQLPKDRFSAERLKGVDSTLKIQPAKLEDSAVYLCASSSQETQYFGPGTRLLVL.

The chain is built from TRBV5-1 and TRBJ1-1, with a possible D match to TRBD1 (5 bases). Per the germline V gene, CDR1 is SGHRS and CDR2 is YFSETQ. The CDR3 extends over 14 amino acids. Trimming shortened V by 4 bases and J by 1 base, and 11 bases separated the two germline ends. In DNA form, the CDR3 reads TGCGCCAGCAGCAGATGGCAGGGGAACACTGAAGCTTTCTTT. This codes for CASSRWQGNTEAFF.

This clonotype came up once. The CDR3 DNA is TGTGCTAGTGCCAGGACAGGGGGTGTCACTGAAGCTTTCTTT. Its protein is CASARTGGVTEAFF. V and J are TRBV12-5 and TRBJ1-1; 10 bases are shared with TRBD1. This CDR3 has 14 amino acids. V trimming: 7 bases; J trimming: 4 bases; junction bases outside the gene matches: 6. Germline-derived CDR1 and CDR2 are LGHNT and FRNRAP.

This chain joins TRBV7-8 and TRBJ2-5, with a weak D call TRBD2 (5 bases). Germline lookup yields CDR1 SGHVS and CDR2 FQNEAQ. Trimming left V 5 bases short and J 6 bases short, with 10 bases between. The CDR3 covers 12 residues. The CDR3 is CASSPDWKTQYF. The DNA for the CDR3 is TGTGCCAGCAGCCCGGACTGGAAGACCCAGTACTTC.

The gene calls are TRBV3-1 and TRBJ2-7, with TRBD1 identical over 10 bases. Germline V gene sequence: CDR1 LGHDT, CDR2 YNNKEL (reference sequence). J lost 4 bases, V lost 5 bases, and 2 bases had no gene match. The CDR3 totals 13 residues. The CDR3 spells CASSGDRGYEQYF. CDR3 bases: TGTGCCAGCAGCGGGGACAGGGGATACGAGCAGTACTTC.

The chain links TRBV7-9 to TRBJ2-3; weak D call: TRBD1 (5 bases). The CDR3 loop spans 14 amino acids. Germline CDR1 reads SEHNR; CDR2 reads FQNEAQ (reference sequence). V lost 1 base to trimming and J lost 4 bases, with 9 bases between them. DNA of the CDR3: TGTGCCAGCAGCTTAGAGGGGTGGCCAGATACGCAGTATTTT. The encoded protein is CASSLEGWPDTQYF.

The chain couples TRBV13 to TRBJ1-2, with 8 bases matching TRBD1. The CDR3 length is 14 residues. Unmatched junction bases numbered 12, after V lost 5 bases and J lost 10 bases. Germline V gene data show CDR1 as PRHDT and CDR2 as FYEKMQ (reference sequence). The CDR3 reads CASSTRTGYFDYTF. The CDR3 coding sequence is TGTGCCAGCAGCACCCGGACAGGGTATTTTGACTACACCTTC.

This clonotype was detected a few times. The chain is built from TRBV7-9 and TRBJ1-1; 8 nucleotides match TRBD1. The CDR3 length is 13 residues. The germline gives CDR1 SEHNR, CDR2 FQNEAQ (reference sequence). V was clipped by 5 bases and J by 4 bases; unmatched bases: 3. CDR3 protein: CASSQGAGTEAFF. The CDR3 DNA reads TGTGCCAGCAGCCAGGGGGCGGGCACTGAAGCTTTCTTT.

J is TRBJ1-1 and V is TRBV7-9; 7 bases line up with TRBD1. CDR3 length: 14 residues. J gave up 2 bases and V 3 bases, and 3 bases lay outside the gene matches. Germline V gives CDR1 SEHNR, CDR2 FQNEAQ (reference sequence). The CDR3 sequence: CASSFTGANTEAFF. DNA for the CDR3: TGTGCCAGCAGCTTCACAGGGGCCAACACTGAAGCTTTCTTT.

This sequence joins TRBV6-6 and TRBJ1-5, with TRBD1 matching over 10 bases. Germline V gene sequence: CDR1 MNHNY, CDR2 SVGAGI (reference sequence). This CDR3 spans 14 amino acids. The V gene end was trimmed by 6 bases and the J gene end by 7 bases; junction bases not matched to a gene: 6. The CDR3 spells CASSRTGGEQPQHF. The DNA of the CDR3 is TGTGCCAGCAGCCGGACAGGGGGTGAACAGCCCCAGCATTTT.